The 30 T cell receptor beta chains given below trace back to one sample, sequenced in a study of T cells of healthy individuals. Each CDR3 protein gets one entry after TCRdb re-called the 5' RACE reads with MiXCR. This sample has over 95,000 distinct CDR3 sequences, with about 16% found just once. Receptor source: a human donor in good health.

This clonotype has a count of ten or more. CDR3 in amino acids: CASSTPLDRWTQYF. CDR3 bases: TGTGCCAGCAGTACCCCATTAGACCGCTGGACCCAGTACTTC. J is TRBJ2-5 and V is TRBV2, with no clear D. This CDR3 has 14 residues. The V gene's germline CDR1 is SNHLY and CDR2 FYNNEI. Trimming took 5 bases from V and 7 from J, leaving 17 bases between them.

This clonotype has more than one count but fewer than ten. The J gene is TRBJ1-4, the V gene TRBV5-1, with D unclear. With 1 base removed from V and 5 bases from J, the gap between germline ends came to 12 bases. Germline loops: CDR1 SGHRS, CDR2 YFSETQ. This CDR3 region has 15 residues. The CDR3, as DNA: TGCGCCAGCAGCTTGAGTGGACCCACCAATGAAAAACTGTTTTTT. It specifies CASSLSGPTNEKLFF.

This clonotype has a count of ten or more. CDR3 DNA sequence: TGTGCCAGGGCCGTGGACAGGACAGCCTACGAGCAGTACTTC. It specifies CARAVDRTAYEQYF. The chain uses TRBV6-4 and TRBJ2-7; 7 bases map to TRBD1. Trimming removed 9 bases from V and 2 bases from J; junction bases left unmatched: 10. The V gene's germline CDR1 is MRHNA and CDR2 SNTAGT. This CDR3 contains 14 residues.

This clonotype has a count of ten or more. The chain joins TRBV18 to TRBJ1-3; D is ambiguous. This CDR3 has 13 amino acids. Trimming took off 3 bases at V and 4 bases at J, with 7 bases between the two ends. Germline V lookup: CDR1 KGHSH, CDR2 LQKENI. CDR3 protein: CASSPQQGNTIYF. In nucleotides, the CDR3 is TGTGCCAGCTCACCCCAACAGGGAAACACCATATATTTT.

The chain is built from TRBV20-1 and TRBJ2-5, with D hard to call. CDR1 and CDR2 (germline): DFQATT, SNEGSKA (reference sequence). This CDR3 spans 15 amino acids. Trimming cost V 4 bases and J 1 base, with 16 bases left between them. In nucleotides, the CDR3 is TGCAGTGCTATGAGACTCTCCGTCTTCCAAGAGACCCAGTACTTC. Residues: CSAMRLSVFQETQYF.

The rearrangement links TRBV30 to TRBJ1-2; D is perhaps TRBD1 (5 bases). The CDR3 covers 14 residues. V lost 2 bases to trimming and J lost 4 bases, with 14 bases between them. Germline CDR1 GTSNPN, CDR2 SVGIG (reference sequence). Here the CDR3 DNA reads TGTGCCTGGAGTCACCGGGGCTTACCCTATGGCTACACCTTC. Encoded protein: CAWSHRGLPYGYTF.

V and J are TRBV24-1 and TRBJ2-5; D unclear. Germline-derived CDR1 and CDR2 are KGHDR and SFDVKD. V lost 5 bases to trimming and J lost 4 bases, with 10 bases between them. This CDR3 spans 13 amino acids. The CDR3 nucleotides are TGTGCCACCAGTGGAGGTGGCGCAGAGACCCAGTACTTC. Its protein is CATSGGGAETQYF.

This chain uses TRBV3-1 with TRBJ2-7; D perhaps matches TRBD2 (7 bases). Germline V lookup: CDR1 LGHDT, CDR2 YNNKEL (reference sequence). V lost 0 bases, J lost 4 bases, and 10 bases lay in between. The CDR3 runs 14 residues. Here the CDR3 reads CASSQEGGAYEQYF. The DNA of the CDR3 is TGTGCCAGCAGCCAAGAGGGGGGGGCTTACGAGCAGTACTTC.

There are a few counts of this clonotype. The chain joins TRBV7-9 to TRBJ1-5; tentatively, D is TRBD1 (5 bases). Trimming removed 0 bases from V and 3 bases from J, with 6 bases in between. Germline CDR1 is SEHNR and CDR2 is FQNEAQ (reference sequence). The CDR3 has 14 residues. The CDR3 nucleotides read TGTGCCAGCAGCTTAGCAGGGGACAATCAGCCCCAGCATTTT. The encoded protein is CASSLAGDNQPQHF.

This clonotype has ten or more counts. The V gene is TRBV20-1, the J gene TRBJ2-3; D may correspond to TRBD1 or TRBD2 (5 bases each). Per the germline V gene, CDR1 is DFQATT and CDR2 is SNEGSKA (reference sequence). There are 12 residues in the CDR3. V lost 8 bases and J lost 4, with 13 bases in between. The CDR3 sequence is CSLRGASDTQYF. The CDR3 DNA is TGCAGTCTACGGGGCGCCTCAGATACGCAGTATTTT.

V usage is TRBV6-2 or TRBV6-3 and J usage is TRBJ2-5; D unresolved. Between the trimmed V and J ends, which lost 3 bases and 7 bases, there was a span of 15 bases. The CDR3 runs to 14 residues. Germline V CDR1 and CDR2: MNHEY, SVGEGT. The CDR3 DNA is TGTGCCAGCAGTTATTCGGATGTCGAGGCGACCCAGTACTTC. It encodes CASSYSDVEATQYF.

This clonotype was found many times. The gene calls are TRBV27 and TRBJ1-1; 11 nucleotides match TRBD1. In germline, CDR1 is MNHEY, CDR2 SMNVEV (reference sequence). Trimming removed 4 bases from V and 10 bases from J; junction bases left unmatched: 8. This CDR3 contains 14 residues. CDR3 region: CASSSTGQGARAFF. The CDR3 nucleotides are TGTGCCAGCAGTTCCACTGGACAGGGGGCAAGAGCTTTCTTT.

This chain's CDR3 is CASSEYRAAELGETQYF. The CDR3 DNA is TGTGCCAGCAGTGAATATAGGGCAGCTGAGTTGGGAGAGACCCAGTACTTC. J is TRBJ2-5 and V is TRBV6-1; D unresolved. This CDR3 has 17 residues. Germline V gene lookup returns CDR1 MNHNS and CDR2 SASEGT. V gave up 2 bases and J gave up 4 bases, with 20 bases separating them.

This clonotype was seen at least ten times. The rearrangement uses TRBV28 and TRBJ2-5; D remains unclear. The CDR3 is 13 amino acids. Germline CDR1 MDHEN, CDR2 SYDVKM. V dropped 3 bases and J dropped 2 bases, with 7 bases sitting between them. CDR3 coding DNA: TGTGCCAGCAGTTTTCAGCAGCAAGAGACCCAGTACTTC. Protein: CASSFQQQETQYF.

There are many counts of this clonotype. The chain links TRBV7-2 to TRBJ1-2; possible D gene TRBD1, 6 bases. Germline loops: CDR1 SGHTA, CDR2 FQGNSA. The CDR3 spans 15 residues. The V and J ends lost 5 bases and 4 bases respectively, with 17 bases between them. CDR3: CASSIGPDRSYGYTF. CDR3 coding DNA: TGTGCCAGCAGCATCGGACCGGACAGATCCTATGGCTACACCTTC.

The chain recombines TRBV5-1 with TRBJ1-3; no firm D call. The V gene's germline CDR1 is SGHRS and CDR2 YFSETQ. This CDR3 is built from 14 residues. Deletions cut 4 bases from V and 0 bases from J, with 8 bases between. The CDR3 loop is CASSPGNSGNTIYF. The CDR3 coding sequence is TGCGCCAGCAGCCCAGGAAACTCTGGAAACACCATATATTTT.

This rearrangement joins TRBV28 to TRBJ2-4; the D gene is possibly TRBD2 (5 bases). Trimming shortened V by 5 bases and J by 3 bases, and 17 bases separated the two germline ends. The CDR3 extends over 16 amino acids. Germline CDR1 is MDHEN and CDR2 is SYDVKM. This chain's CDR3 is CASSEGTVQNKNIQYF. CDR3 DNA sequence: TGTGCCAGCAGTGAGGGTACAGTGCAAAACAAAAACATTCAGTACTTC.

This clonotype was seen a few times. This chain's CDR3 is CSATSGTRYNEQFF. CDR3 DNA sequence: TGCAGTGCTACCTCCGGGACTAGGTACAATGAGCAGTTCTTC. V gene TRBV20-1 combines with J gene TRBJ2-1; 8 nucleotides line up with TRBD2. From germline, CDR1 is DFQATT and CDR2 SNEGSKA (reference sequence). The CDR3 totals 14 residues. The J segment lost 4 bases and the V segment lost 4 bases, leaving 6 bases of the junction unmatched.

The V gene is TRBV20-1, the J gene TRBJ2-2; weak D call: TRBD2 (6 bases). Per the germline V gene, CDR1 is DFQATT and CDR2 is SNEGSKA (reference sequence). Trimming cost V 2 bases and J 3 bases, with 16 bases left between them. The CDR3 covers 16 residues. CDR3 region: CSARLEGSGYTGELFF. The DNA for the CDR3 is TGCAGTGCTAGATTAGAGGGTAGCGGTTACACCGGGGAGCTGTTTTTT.

The chain uses TRBV18 and TRBJ2-1; TRBD2 is a possible D gene (6 bases). Trimming removed 3 bases at V and 0 bases at J, with 9 bases between. Germline CDR1 KGHSH, CDR2 LQKENI. The CDR3 sequence is 15 residues long. In DNA form, the CDR3 reads TGTGCCAGCTCACCGGGGAGGAGCTCCTACAATGAGCAGTTCTTC. Protein sequence: CASSPGRSSYNEQFF.

The chain carries TRBV4-2 and TRBJ1-1, with TRBD1 as a possible D gene (5 bases). V lost 0 bases, J lost 7 bases, and 24 bases lay in between. There are 18 residues in the CDR3. Germline V gene lookup returns CDR1 LGHNA and CDR2 YNFKEQ. The CDR3: CASSQEDVFNLWRGEAFF. In nucleotides, the CDR3 is TGTGCCAGCAGCCAAGAAGACGTTTTTAACCTGTGGAGGGGTGAAGCTTTCTTT.

This clonotype was found many times. J is TRBJ2-7 and V is TRBV20-1, with 9 bases lining up with TRBD1. Germline trimming cut 3 bases from V and 5 bases from J; bases unmatched to any gene: 2. The CDR3 is 12 amino acids. Germline CDR1 is DFQATT and CDR2 is SNEGSKA (reference sequence). CDR3 region: CSARDRGDEQYF. The CDR3 DNA is TGCAGTGCTAGGGACAGGGGCGACGAGCAGTACTTC.

The genes are TRBV10-3 and TRBJ2-2; 10 positions match TRBD1. The CDR3 runs 16 residues. Germline CDR1 ENHRY, CDR2 SYGVKD. Trimming took 3 bases from V and 5 from J; bases not matched to a gene: 6. CDR3 nucleotides: TGTGCCATCAGTGAAAGCCGGACAGGGGGAACCGGGGAGCTGTTTTTT. Its translation is CAISESRTGGTGELFF.

This clonotype turned up a few times. The chain joins TRBV3-1 to TRBJ2-7; D unclear. The germline V gene has CDR1 LGHDT and CDR2 YNNKEL (reference sequence). Trimming left V 3 bases short and J 1 base short, with 4 bases between. This CDR3 has 12 amino acids. CDR3 in amino acids: CASSHVSYEQYF. The CDR3 DNA sequence: TGTGCCAGCAGCCACGTTTCCTACGAGCAGTACTTC.

The genes are TRBV10-3 and TRBJ1-1; D not certain. CDR3 length: 14 residues. The V gene lost 0 bases and the J gene lost 3 bases, with 8 bases spanning the gap. CDR1 and CDR2 from the germline V gene are ENHRY and SYGVKD. The CDR3 sequence is CAISESGVDTEAFF. CDR3 nucleotide sequence: TGTGCCATCAGTGAGTCAGGAGTTGACACTGAAGCTTTCTTT.

This clonotype was seen a handful of times. This rearrangement joins TRBV29-1 to TRBJ2-7, with D possibly TRBD2 on 5 matching bases. The germline V and J ends were trimmed by 2 bases and 2 bases, with 13 bases remaining between them. The CDR3 loop spans 14 amino acids. Germline V gene data show CDR1 as SQVTM and CDR2 as ANQGSEA. The CDR3 DNA follows: TGCAGCGTTGAACGGGAAACTGCCCCCTACGAGCAGTACTTC. Protein: CSVERETAPYEQYF.

This clonotype has ten or more counts. The chain employs TRBV20-1 and TRBJ2-7; D is possibly TRBD2 (5 bases). This CDR3 comprises 14 residues. Germline assignment: CDR1 DFQATT and CDR2 SNEGSKA (reference sequence). The V end was cut by 6 bases, the J end by 4 bases, with 19 bases between. The CDR3 DNA follows: TGCAGTGCGCGGACCGGGGTGGCTAAGTACGAGCAGTACTTC. Translation gives CSARTGVAKYEQYF.

This chain connects TRBV4-3 to TRBJ2-2, with D perhaps matching TRBD2 (6 bases). The CDR3 contains 14 residues. The ends were cut back, 2 bases at V and 7 bases at J, with 11 bases in the middle. CDR1 is LGHNA, CDR2 YSLEER, per germline. CDR3: CASSQPGGCGELFF. For the CDR3, the DNA is TGCGCCAGCAGCCAACCCGGAGGGTGCGGGGAGCTGTTTTTT.

This clonotype was found many times. The CDR3 loop reads CASSSLGGWGNTIYF. The CDR3 nucleotides are TGTGCCAGCAGCTCCCTCGGGGGTTGGGGAAACACCATATATTTT. The gene calls are TRBV7-2 and TRBJ1-3; TRBD1 is a possible D gene (5 bases). The germline V gene encodes CDR1 SGHTA and CDR2 FQGNSA. The CDR3 runs 15 residues. The ends were cut back, 4 bases at V and 4 bases at J, with 14 bases in the middle. Combining the CDR3 with reference TRBV7-2 and TRBJ1-3 gives the whole variable domain GAGVSQSPSNKVTEKGKDVELRCDPISGHTALYWYRQSLGQGLEFLIYFQGNSAPDKSGLPSDRFSAERTGGSVSTLTIQRTQQEDSAVYLCASSSLGGWGNTIYFGEGSWLTVV.

The chain is built from TRBV27 and TRBJ2-1; 14 positions match TRBD2. The CDR3 is made up of 15 amino acids. V lost 6 bases to trimming and J lost 8 bases; unmatched junction nucleotides: 6. CDR1 and CDR2 from the germline V gene are MNHEY and SMNVEV (reference sequence). The CDR3, as DNA: TGTGCCAGCAGCCCCGGGACTAGCGGGAGTTATGAGCAGTTCTTC. Protein product: CASSPGTSGSYEQFF.